Listed here is a single T cell receptor beta chain. What it binds is unknown. Germline and junction disagree at one end, which may indicate a read error. These data are taken from a study of shared clonotypes between healthy human individuals. General observations from the study: Several donors had roughly 5.2% of their naive CD4 clonotypes in common. Non-shared clonotypes showed lower generation probabilities than clonotypes common to all four donors.

Profiled with immunoSEQ multiplex PCR; TCRdb holds only in-frame clones, not every one. The data contain about 1.5 million clones, 95% to 99% of them singletons. Germline-derived CDR1 and CDR2 are SQVTM and ANQGSEA. The CDR3 covers 14 residues. This clonotype originated in a man younger than 45 in good health. Specimen: naive CD4+ T cells sorted from blood. As for subset: CD45RA+ positively selected. The chain uses TRBV29-1 and TRBJ2-5; TRBD1 matches at 7 bases. The CDR3: CSVEAIIPGQTANF. The CDR3 nucleotides read TGCAGCGTTGAAGCTATTATCCCGGGACAGACGGCTAACTTC.